The next 7 T cell receptor beta chains were all read from a single sample in a study of blood T cells in healthy people across ages. A second about 6 to 12 cycle PCR used barcoded and J-beta primers. TCRdb reprocessed the 5' RACE reads with MiXCR, giving one entry per CDR3 protein. The data contain 1.5 million to 2 million distinct CDR3 sequences, roughly a third of them seen just once; the ten biggest clones take up 10% to 12%. The specimen was blood. Every receptor here comes from a woman in her thirties in good health.

V and J are TRBV27 and TRBJ1-2; TRBD1 agrees at 7 bases. V shed 6 bases and J 4 bases; nucleotides not matched to a gene: 11. The CDR3 covers 15 residues. Germline V gives CDR1 MNHEY, CDR2 SMNVEV (reference sequence). The CDR3 spells CASRATGQILYGYTF. The CDR3 coding sequence is TGTGCCAGCAGGGCGACGGGACAGATCCTCTATGGCTACACCTTC.

This clonotype was counted between two and nine times. This chain joins TRBV10-2 and TRBJ1-1, with TRBD1 as a possible D gene (6 bases). Deletions cut 3 bases from V and 5 bases from J, with 16 bases between. CDR3 length equals 15 residues. Germline CDR1 reads WSHSY; CDR2 reads SAAADI. The CDR3 region is CASSDVTGGRTEAFF. CDR3 coding DNA: TGCGCCAGCAGTGACGTGACAGGAGGTCGAACTGAAGCTTTCTTT.

This clonotype was counted many times. The chain couples TRBV12-3 or TRBV12-4 to TRBJ2-7; no clear D. The CDR3 sequence is 14 residues long. V was trimmed by 2 bases and J by 4 bases, leaving 12 bases between them. In nucleotides, the CDR3 is TGTGCCAGCAGTTTACGGACGGATGGGTACGAGCAGTACTTC. Residues: CASSLRTDGYEQYF.

The chain joins TRBV5-1 to TRBJ2-1; perhaps TRBD1 as D (5 bases). Trimming took 3 bases from V and 2 from J, leaving 18 bases between them. Looked up from germline, CDR1 is SGHRS and CDR2 is YFSETQ. There are 17 residues in the CDR3. The CDR3 here is CASSSDMGTGTYNEQFF. Written as DNA, the CDR3 is TGCGCCAGCAGCTCGGACATGGGTACCGGCACCTACAATGAGCAGTTCTTC.

This chain joins TRBV29-1 and TRBJ2-1, with D tentatively TRBD1 or TRBD2 (5 bases each). Trimming left V 2 bases short and J 3 bases short, with 17 bases between. Germline V CDR1 and CDR2: SQVTM, ANQGSEA. The CDR3 contains 16 residues. The CDR3 spells CSVEPRDAKIYNEQFF. CDR3 DNA: TGCAGCGTTGAACCCCGGGACGCCAAGATCTACAATGAGCAGTTCTTC.

This clonotype occurred a few times. The chain carries TRBV6-5 and TRBJ1-2, with D uncertain. V was clipped by 3 bases and J by 6 bases, with 11 bases between them. From germline, CDR1 is MNHEY and CDR2 SVGAGI. The CDR3 contains 13 residues. The CDR3 DNA is TGTGCCAGCAGTTATCTGGGATGGGATGGCTACACCTTC. It codes for CASSYLGWDGYTF.

V and J are TRBV5-1 and TRBJ1-1; the D is unclear. The CDR3 is 14 amino acids. The V and J ends lost 3 bases and 5 bases respectively, with 14 bases between them. Germline loops: CDR1 SGHRS, CDR2 YFSETQ. CDR3 nucleotides: TGCGCCAGCAGCTCCGTATGGGGAGGGACTGAAGCTTTCTTT. It is translated as CASSSVWGGTEAFF.